The T cell receptor (beta chain) under discussion was sequenced for a study of T-cell memory formation after mild COVID-19. Study results and limitations: Pre-infection memory carried some responding clones, suggesting that cross-reactive memory joined. The authors left the SARS-CoV-2 specificity of second-wave clones peaking on day 37 unconfirmed. Clones that contracted from day 15 to 85 had balanced CD4/CD8; later expanders were CD4+ biased.

Constant-segment primers served in 5'RACE that generated TCR alpha and TCR beta cDNA libraries bearing sample barcodes and UMIs. In TCRdb, the 5' RACE reads were re-called with MiXCR into one record per CDR3 protein. This table holds approximately 210,000 distinct CDR3 sequences, around 20% found once. This CDR3 contains 14 residues. V dropped 1 base and J dropped 6 bases, with 15 bases sitting between them. Germline CDR1 DFQATT, CDR2 SNEGSKA (reference sequence). In its sample, this clonotype was seen a few times. Its antigen is still unknown. The chain employs TRBV20-1 and TRBJ1-1; a possible D gene is TRBD1 (5 bases). Sequences were obtained from PBMCs or a T cell subset sorted from them (not recorded which). The clonotype was recovered from an adult woman who had mild COVID-19 (a few samples of this study predate the infection). Cell type and time point are not known. Written as DNA, the CDR3 is TGCAGTGCTAGAGGCGATTTGCGGGGGGCTGAAGCTTTCTTT. Amino acid sequence: CSARGDLRGAEAFF.